This T cell receptor beta chain appears in the sequencing data of a study of T cells in women clearing cervical HPV infection. Notes on the study in general: CIN3+ cases had significantly higher TCR repertoire richness than controls, but evenness did not differ.

A remark on this clone: Antigen: not known. The read ends 3 residues shy of where the CDR3 ends; the end is completed using the germline J gene.

Profiled with immunoSEQ multiplex PCR; TCRdb holds only in-frame clones, not every one. The sample table sets out approximately 25,000 clones. All donors had a single incident cervical HPV16 infection, not prevalent. This CDR3 comprises 18 residues. Per the germline V gene, CDR1 is MGHRA and CDR2 is YSYEKL. The J segment lost 1 base and the V segment lost 3 bases, leaving 11 bases of the junction unmatched. This receptor was identified in a woman aged 18 to 69 with a cervical HPV16 infection that either progressed to CIN3+ or cleared (not recorded which). The rearrangement joins TRBV4-1 to TRBJ1-1; 10 bases map to TRBD1. Source material: blood buffy coat. The CDR3 bases that were read are TGCGCCAGCAGCCACCCACATGACAGGGGGCAATGGAACACTGAA. Residues: CASSHPHDRGQWNTE. The complete CDR3 reads CASSHPHDRGQWNTEAFF.